This T cell receptor beta chain emerged from a study of response to subunit inactivated influenza vaccine. The CDR3 runs 15 residues. V was cut by 0 bases and J by 8 bases, with 15 bases left in between. Germline V gene data show CDR1 as SGDLS and CDR2 as YYNGEE. TCRdb reanalysed the RT-PCR reads using MiXCR and keeps one entry per CDR3 protein. The sample carries hundreds of thousands of distinct CDR3 sequences, less than 30% recorded once. The genes are TRBV9 and TRBJ2-4; D possibly corresponds to TRBD2 (6 bases). This sample comprised CD4+ T cells sorted from PBMCs, obtained more than 4 days after vaccination. The clonotype was recovered from a man in his fifties or sixties who received an inactivated influenza vaccine. The CDR3 coding sequence is TGTGCCAGCAGCGTAGATGGGGGAGGCAGGGACATTCAGTACTTC. It specifies CASSVDGGGRDIQYF.